These T cell receptor beta chains were read from a single sample in a study of cytomegalovirus exposure and HLA in healthy donors. Sequenced by immunoSEQ multiplex PCR; TCRdb stores in-frame clones only, minus some. Of fewer than 250,000 clones listed, around 84% were seen once; the top ten hold roughly 3.2%. Material: PBMCs. The receptor set was obtained from a man in his forties or fifties in good health and CMV-seropositive. CDR3s include the opening cysteine and the closing phenylalanine or tryptophan. The D gene is left open where the match is weak. The size field is filled for only some rows; it gives once, few, many or a size class.

D gene: TRBD2
V gene: TRBV4-1
J gene: TRBJ2-1
clone size: NA
CDR3 DNA: TGCGCCAGCAGCTACCCGGGACTAGCGGGAGTTGAGGAGCAGTTCTTC
CDR3 protein: CASSYPGLAGVEEQFF

D gene: TRBD2
V gene: TRBV18
J gene: TRBJ2-7
clone size: once
CDR3 DNA: TGTGCCAGCTCGCAAATAACTAGCGGGGACTCCTACGAGCAGTACTTC
CDR3 protein: CASSQITSGDSYEQYF

D gene: TRBD1
V gene: TRBV10-3
J gene: TRBJ2-5
clone size: NA
CDR3 DNA: TGTGCCATCAGTGAGAGCTTTGGCAGGGGGCTAGAGACCCAGTACTTC
CDR3 protein: CAISESFGRGLETQYF

D gene: NA
V gene: TRBV19
J gene: TRBJ2-5
clone size: NA
CDR3 DNA: TGTGCCAGTAGTACCCTCGACAGGCTTCAAGAGACCCAGTACTTC
CDR3 protein: CASSTLDRLQETQYF

D gene: TRBD2
V gene: TRBV5-4
J gene: TRBJ2-3
clone size: few
CDR3 DNA: TGTGCCAGCAGCTTGGGAGGACTAGCGGGGGGGTTAGGGGCAGATACGCAGTATTTT
CDR3 protein: CASSLGGLAGGLGADTQYF

D gene: TRBD2
V gene: TRBV5-1
J gene: TRBJ2-5
clone size: once
CDR3 DNA: TGCGCCAGCAGCTCGACTAGCGGGGGTCAAGAGACCCAGTACTTC
CDR3 protein: CASSSTSGGQETQYF

D gene: TRBD1
V gene: TRBV6-5
J gene: TRBJ1-5
clone size: NA
CDR3 DNA: TGTGCCAGCAGTTACTCAGGGGGCATGAATCAGCCCCAGCATTTT
CDR3 protein: CASSYSGGMNQPQHF

D gene: NA
V gene: TRBV4-3
J gene: TRBJ1-5
clone size: NA
CDR3 DNA: TGCGCCAGCAGCCTCCTGGCGGGGGTTCAGCCCCAGCATTTT
CDR3 protein: CASSLLAGVQPQHF

D gene: TRBD2
V gene: TRBV11-3
J gene: TRBJ2-1
clone size: NA
CDR3 DNA: TGTGCCAGCAGCTTACTAGCGGGGGCTGAGCAGTTCTTC
CDR3 protein: CASSLLAGAEQFF

D gene: NA
V gene: TRBV7-2
J gene: TRBJ2-5
clone size: NA
CDR3 DNA: TGTGCCAGCAGCTTATTACAGGGATCTATCGAGACCCAGTACTTC
CDR3 protein: CASSLLQGSIETQYF

D gene: NA
V gene: TRBV29-1
J gene: TRBJ2-7
clone size: NA
CDR3 DNA: TGCAGCGTTGGAGGGGGGGCCCTCACCTACGAGCAGTACTTC
CDR3 protein: CSVGGGALTYEQYF

D gene: TRBD2
V gene: TRBV4-1
J gene: TRBJ2-3
clone size: NA
CDR3 DNA: TGCGCCAGCAGCCAACGTCAGACTAGCGGGGGTCTCAGCACAGATACGCAGTATTTT
CDR3 protein: CASSQRQTSGGLSTDTQYF

D gene: TRBD1
V gene: TRBV18
J gene: TRBJ2-1
clone size: once
CDR3 DNA: TGTGCCAGCTCACCACCTGGGGGACAGGCTGAGTTCTTC
CDR3 protein: CASSPPGGQAEFF

D gene: TRBD2
V gene: TRBV28
J gene: TRBJ2-5
clone size: NA
CDR3 DNA: TGTGCCAGCAGTTTTTTTAGCGGGAGAGTGGAGCAGTACTTC
CDR3 protein: CASSFFSGRVEQYF

D gene: NA
V gene: TRBV29-1
J gene: TRBJ2-7
clone size: NA
CDR3 DNA: TGCAGCGTTGTGGGGGCAGCAGGCCCCCCTCACTACGAGCAGTACTTC
CDR3 protein: CSVVGAAGPPHYEQYF

D gene: TRBD2
V gene: TRBV7-2
J gene: TRBJ2-1
clone size: NA
CDR3 DNA: TGTGCCAGCAGCTTAGTTAGCGGGAGGAATGAGCAGTTCTTC
CDR3 protein: CASSLVSGRNEQFF

D gene: TRBD1
V gene: TRBV7-6
J gene: TRBJ2-3
clone size: NA
CDR3 DNA: TGTGCCAGCAGCCTGAACGGACAGGGCACAGATACGCAGTATTTT
CDR3 protein: CASSLNGQGTDTQYF

D gene: TRBD2
V gene: TRBV7-9
J gene: TRBJ2-7
clone size: NA
CDR3 DNA: TGTGCCAGCAGCTTAACAGGACTAGCGGGCCCCTCCTACGAGCAGTACTTC
CDR3 protein: CASSLTGLAGPSYEQYF

D gene: NA
V gene: TRBV5-6
J gene: TRBJ1-5
clone size: NA
CDR3 DNA: TGTGCCAGCAGCTTGGATGCCGGCGGACAGCCCCAGCATTTT
CDR3 protein: CASSLDAGGQPQHF

D gene: TRBD1
V gene: TRBV9
J gene: TRBJ1-4
clone size: NA
CDR3 DNA: TGTGCCAGCAGTAGGACCGGGACAGGGGTTATCGGACTGTTTTTT
CDR3 protein: CASSRTGTGVIGLFF

D gene: NA
V gene: TRBV6-5
J gene: TRBJ1-3
clone size: NA
CDR3 DNA: TGTGCCAGCAACGACAAAAGGAGGGGAAACACCATATATTTT
CDR3 protein: CASNDKRRGNTIYF

D gene: TRBD1
V gene: TRBV5-1
J gene: TRBJ2-7
clone size: NA
CDR3 DNA: TGCGCCAGCAGCCCCCGGACAGGGGACGAGCAGTACTTC
CDR3 protein: CASSPRTGDEQYF

D gene: TRBD2
V gene: TRBV9
J gene: TRBJ2-2
clone size: few
CDR3 DNA: TGTGCCAGCAGCGTAGGGACTAGCGGGGGGCTCACCGGGGAGCTGTTTTTT
CDR3 protein: CASSVGTSGGLTGELFF

D gene: NA
V gene: TRBV29-1
J gene: TRBJ2-1
clone size: NA
CDR3 DNA: TGCAGCGTTGTAGGGGACTGGAGCTCCTACAATGAGCAGTTCTTC
CDR3 protein: CSVVGDWSSYNEQFF

D gene: TRBD2
V gene: TRBV29-1
J gene: TRBJ2-2
clone size: NA
CDR3 DNA: TGCAGCGTAGCGGGAGGCTTGACCGGGGAGCTGTTTTTT
CDR3 protein: CSVAGGLTGELFF

D gene: NA
V gene: TRBV10-3
J gene: TRBJ1-6
clone size: NA
CDR3 DNA: TGTGCCATCAGTGACAGGGGCGCTCCCAATTCACCCCTCCACTTT
CDR3 protein: CAISDRGAPNSPLHF

D gene: TRBD1
V gene: TRBV6-1
J gene: TRBJ2-3
clone size: NA
CDR3 DNA: TGTGCCAGCAGTGAGGGGACAGGGGCTTCGTTCACATATACGCAGTATTTT
CDR3 protein: CASSEGTGASFTYTQYF

D gene: TRBD2
V gene: TRBV10-3
J gene: TRBJ2-5
clone size: NA
CDR3 DNA: TGTGCCATCAGTGGGACGGCGGTAGCGGGGGGGCAAGAGACCCAGTACTTC
CDR3 protein: CAISGTAVAGGQETQYF

D gene: NA
V gene: TRBV7-2
J gene: TRBJ2-4
clone size: NA
CDR3 DNA: TGTGCCAGCAGCTTAAGTAGCGAAGGGAACATTCAGTACTTC
CDR3 protein: CASSLSSEGNIQYF

D gene: TRBD2
V gene: TRBV4-2
J gene: TRBJ2-7
clone size: NA
CDR3 DNA: TGTGCCAGCAGCCTAACTCCGAGCGGGAGGGCCGCGAGAGAGCAGTACTTC
CDR3 protein: CASSLTPSGRAAREQYF

D gene: NA
V gene: TRBV28
J gene: TRBJ2-5
clone size: NA
CDR3 DNA: TGTGCCAGCAGTTCGTCATCCGGGGGAAAAGAGACCCAGTACTTC
CDR3 protein: CASSSSSGGKETQYF

D gene: NA
V gene: TRBV7-8
J gene: TRBJ1-2
clone size: NA
CDR3 DNA: TGTGCCAGCAGCTTCGGGGAAGGTTTATGGGGCTACACCTTC
CDR3 protein: CASSFGEGLWGYTF

D gene: NA
V gene: TRBV5-8
J gene: TRBJ2-7
clone size: few
CDR3 DNA: TGTGCCAGCAGCTTGGGCGGGACCTACGAGCAGTACTTC
CDR3 protein: CASSLGGTYEQYF

D gene: TRBD2
V gene: TRBV6-6
J gene: TRBJ2-7
clone size: NA
CDR3 DNA: TGTGCCAGCAGCCCAGGACTAGGGTTGGGCGAGCAGTACTTC
CDR3 protein: CASSPGLGLGEQYF

D gene: NA
V gene: TRBV28
J gene: TRBJ2-7
clone size: NA
CDR3 DNA: TGTGCCAGCATTGATAGGCGGGACTACGAGCAGTACTTC
CDR3 protein: CASIDRRDYEQYF

D gene: TRBD2
V gene: TRBV7-9
J gene: TRBJ2-7
clone size: NA
CDR3 DNA: TGTGCCAGCAGCTCCCCGGGGGAGGGCGAGCAGTACTTC
CDR3 protein: CASSSPGEGEQYF

D gene: TRBD1
V gene: TRBV7-9
J gene: TRBJ2-1
clone size: NA
CDR3 DNA: TGTGCCAGCAGCTCCTGGACAGGGGGCATCTGGAATGAGCAGTTCTTC
CDR3 protein: CASSSWTGGIWNEQFF

D gene: TRBD2
V gene: TRBV4-1
J gene: TRBJ2-1
clone size: NA
CDR3 DNA: TGCGCCAGCAGCCAAGATATAGCTAGCGGGAGTTTTGTCCATGAGCAGTTCTTC
CDR3 protein: CASSQDIASGSFVHEQFF

D gene: TRBD2
V gene: TRBV27
J gene: TRBJ2-7
clone size: NA
CDR3 DNA: TGTGCCAGCAGTTTAGTTTCTAGCGGGACTAACTCCTACGAGCAGTACTTC
CDR3 protein: CASSLVSSGTNSYEQYF

D gene: NA
V gene: TRBV27
J gene: TRBJ2-1
clone size: NA
CDR3 DNA: TGTGCCAGCAGTTTATTTGCGGGCTACAATGAGCAGTTCTTC
CDR3 protein: CASSLFAGYNEQFF

D gene: TRBD2
V gene: TRBV30
J gene: TRBJ2-3
clone size: NA
CDR3 DNA: TGTGCCTGGAGTGTACAAGCGCCTAGCGGGGATGGGGGCATGGGGGCAGATACGCAGTATTTT
CDR3 protein: CAWSVQAPSGDGGMGADTQYF

D gene: NA
V gene: TRBV7-3
J gene: TRBJ2-7
clone size: few
CDR3 DNA: TGTGCCAGCAGCATAGGCGGGGCCTCCTACGAGCAGTACTTC
CDR3 protein: CASSIGGASYEQYF

D gene: TRBD1
V gene: TRBV7-8
J gene: TRBJ2-7
clone size: NA
CDR3 DNA: TGTGCCAGCAACTTGCCGGGACAGGGCAACGAGCAGTACTTC
CDR3 protein: CASNLPGQGNEQYF

D gene: NA
V gene: TRBV11-2
J gene: TRBJ1-6
clone size: NA
CDR3 DNA: TGTGCCAGCAGGTCCGGGGGTCTGGACGGGGGGTATAATTCACCCCTCCACTTT
CDR3 protein: CASRSGGLDGGYNSPLHF

D gene: TRBD1
V gene: TRBV29-1
J gene: TRBJ2-7
clone size: NA
CDR3 DNA: TGCAGCGTTGAAGCCGGGACAGGTGCCCTCTACGAGCAGTACTTC
CDR3 protein: CSVEAGTGALYEQYF

D gene: TRBD2
V gene: TRBV6-5
J gene: TRBJ2-5
clone size: NA
CDR3 DNA: TGTGCCAGCAGTACCCCGATTAGCGGGGAGACCCAGTACTTC
CDR3 protein: CASSTPISGETQYF

D gene: TRBD2
V gene: TRBV5-1
J gene: TRBJ2-5
clone size: NA
CDR3 DNA: TGCGCCAGCAGCTTACTAGCGGGAGGGCCGCAGACCCAGTACTTC
CDR3 protein: CASSLLAGGPQTQYF